This entry lists 22 T cell receptor beta chains sequenced from one sample in a study of shared clonotypes between healthy human individuals. Data came from immunoSEQ multiplex PCR; TCRdb stores just in-frame clones and leaves some out. The sample lists hundreds of thousands of clones, 95% to 97% occurring once. Sequenced input: naive CD4+ T cells sorted from blood. The subset is: CD45RA+ positively selected. These receptors were taken from a woman aged 25 to 39 in good health.

This chain uses TRBV15 with TRBJ2-3; D is undetermined. The length of the CDR3 is 15 residues. Trimming took 1 base from V and 0 from J, leaving 8 bases between them. Germline V CDR1 and CDR2: LNHNV, YYDKDF (reference sequence). Here the CDR3 reads CATSRARGSTDTQYF. The CDR3 region has the DNA TGTGCCACCAGCAGAGCTAGAGGAAGCACAGATACGCAGTATTTT.

The chain joins TRBV11-2 to TRBJ2-1; possible D gene TRBD1, 5 bases. The CDR3 has 14 amino acids. Germline assignment: CDR1 SGHAT and CDR2 FQNNGV. Trimming removed 5 bases from V and 5 bases from J, with 13 bases in between. CDR3 residues: CASSPRTFNNEQFF. The CDR3 DNA follows: TGTGCCAGCAGCCCCCGGACATTTAACAATGAGCAGTTCTTC.

The gene calls are TRBV30 and TRBJ2-2; D possibly uses TRBD1 or TRBD2 (5 bases each). CDR3 length: 22 amino acids. Germline V gene data show CDR1 as GTSNPN and CDR2 as SVGIG (reference sequence). V shed 1 base and J shed 5 bases, with 35 bases lying between them. The CDR3 reads CAWSALPGVWRTGTPRTGELFF. CDR3 nucleotide sequence: TGTGCCTGGAGTGCCCTCCCCGGTGTCTGGAGAACCGGGACCCCAAGGACCGGGGAGCTGTTTTTT.

The chain joins TRBV19 to TRBJ2-6, with D unresolved. V was pared by 3 bases and J by 0 bases, with 15 bases between. CDR3 length: 18 amino acids. Per the germline V gene, CDR1 is LNHDA and CDR2 is SQIVND (reference sequence). CDR3 sequence: CASSIIGRKNSGANVLTF. CDR3 DNA: TGTGCCAGTAGTATTATAGGCAGGAAAAACTCTGGGGCCAACGTCCTGACTTTC. Full variable domain (remainder filled in from reference TRBV19 and TRBJ2-6): DGGITQSPKYLFRKEGQNVTLSCEQNLNHDAMYWYRQDPGQGLRLIYYSQIVNDFQKGDIAEGYSVSREKKESFPLTVTSAQKNPTAFYLCASSIIGRKNSGANVLTFGAGSRLTVL.

The chain is built from TRBV5-4 and TRBJ1-1; 8 nucleotides line up with TRBD1. The V segment lost 0 bases and the J segment 4 bases; nucleotides outside the gene matches: 11. CDR1 is SGHNT, CDR2 YYREEE, per germline (reference sequence). The CDR3 covers 17 residues. CDR3 in DNA: TGTGCCAGCAGCTTGGATTCCCCTACAGGGGGGGGCACTGAAGCTTTCTTT. Protein product: CASSLDSPTGGGTEAFF.

The chain is built from TRBV2 and TRBJ2-2; D is undetermined. Germline CDR1 is SNHLY and CDR2 is FYNNEI. Between the trimmed V and J ends, which lost 5 bases and 0 bases, there was a span of 10 bases. There are 15 residues in the CDR3. DNA for the CDR3: TGTGCCAGCAGTTTACGGGTTCCGAACACCGGGGAGCTGTTTTTT. It specifies CASSLRVPNTGELFF.

The V and J genes are TRBV18 and TRBJ1-5, with 10 bases aligning to TRBD1. The CDR3 extends over 16 amino acids. V was clipped by 3 bases and J by 0 bases; unmatched bases: 2. Per germline, CDR1 KGHSH and CDR2 LQKENI. CDR3 sequence: CASSPGTGDSNQPQHF. As DNA, the CDR3 is TGTGCCAGCTCACCCGGGACAGGGGATAGCAATCAGCCCCAGCATTTT.

V and J are TRBV6-1 and TRBJ2-1, with D tentatively TRBD2 (6 bases). Trimming stripped 5 bases from V and 6 bases from J, with 11 bases between. The CDR3 runs 13 residues. Germline-derived CDR1 and CDR2 are MNHNS and SASEGT. DNA for the CDR3: TGTGCCAGCAGTACCCTAGCGCCCAATGAGCAGTTCTTC. Translation: CASSTLAPNEQFF.

This chain links TRBV27 with TRBJ2-7; no firm D call. V was cut by 4 bases and J by 1 base, with 11 bases left in between. The length of the CDR3 is 14 residues. CDR1 is MNHEY, CDR2 SMNVEV, per germline (reference sequence). For the CDR3, the DNA is TGTGCCAGCAGTTCCCCCATTCGGTCCTACGAGCAGTACTTC. It codes for CASSSPIRSYEQYF.

This clone was counted once. This sequence joins TRBV9 and TRBJ2-7; the D is unclear. CDR3 size: 15 residues. The V end lost 3 bases, the J end lost 1 base, and 14 bases lay between the germline ends. From germline, CDR1 is SGDLS and CDR2 YYNGEE. The CDR3 is CASSAGLLASYEQYF. The CDR3 DNA follows: TGTGCCAGCAGCGCCGGTCTACTGGCATCCTACGAGCAGTACTTC.

V gene TRBV19 combines with J gene TRBJ1-1; no firm D call. Germline V lookup: CDR1 LNHDA, CDR2 SQIVND (reference sequence). The CDR3 runs to 14 residues. Trimming left V 8 bases short and J 6 bases short, with 19 bases between. CDR3 sequence reads: CASSGQLNWAEAFF. In DNA form, the CDR3 reads TGTGCCAGTTCAGGTCAGCTCAACTGGGCTGAAGCTTTCTTT.

The rearrangement links TRBV18 to TRBJ2-7, with 8 bases fitting TRBD1. The CDR3 consists of 13 residues. The junction had 0 bases not matched to a gene; V was cut back by 4 bases and J by 1 base. Germline loops: CDR1 KGHSH, CDR2 LQKENI. CDR3 amino acids: CASSRTGSYEQYF. Here the CDR3 DNA reads TGTGCCAGCTCACGGACAGGGTCCTACGAGCAGTACTTC.

This clone appeared a single time. The chain joins TRBV5-1 to TRBJ2-1, with a tentative D call TRBD1 (5 bases). In germline, CDR1 is SGHRS, CDR2 YFSETQ. With 4 bases removed from V and 3 bases from J, the gap between germline ends came to 14 bases. The CDR3 has 15 amino acids. DNA for the CDR3: TGCGCCAGCAGCAAGGACAATACCCTCTACAATGAGCAGTTCTTC. It specifies CASSKDNTLYNEQFF.

CDR3: CASSPGRITEAFF. The CDR3 nucleotides read TGTGCCAGCAGCCCCGGACGGATCACTGAAGCTTTCTTT. The gene calls are TRBV28 and TRBJ1-1; D not resolved. The CDR3 covers 13 residues. The germline V gene has CDR1 MDHEN and CDR2 SYDVKM. V was pared by 6 bases and J by 4 bases, with 12 bases between.

The genes are TRBV27 and TRBJ2-5, with 7 bases that match TRBD2. The better agreement between TRBJ2-7 and the DNA end casts doubt on the J call. Germline CDR1 reads MNHEY; CDR2 reads SMNVEV (reference sequence). The CDR3 has 18 amino acids. The CDR3 bases are TGTGCCAGCTCCCTTCTCGCGGGGGATCTACGCGCCAGTTACGAGCAGTACTTC. It codes for CASSLLAGDLRASYEQYF.

This chain uses TRBV6-1 with TRBJ1-1, with a possible D match to TRBD1 (6 bases). The CDR3 has 16 residues. V was cut by 3 bases and J by 1 base, with 15 bases left in between. Germline V gives CDR1 MNHNS, CDR2 SASEGT. DNA of the CDR3: TGTGCCAGCAGTGATCGTCGGACAGCGCCGAACACTGAAGCTTTCTTT. This encodes CASSDRRTAPNTEAFF.

This clone was counted once. CDR3 coding DNA: TGTGCCAGCAGCCCGCTCGACCTACCCTACGAGCAGTACTTC. Its protein is CASSPLDLPYEQYF. The chain employs TRBV5-6 and TRBJ2-7; D uncertain. V was pared by 4 bases and J by 2 bases, with 13 bases between. CDR1 SGHDT and CDR2 YYEEEE come from the germline V gene. There are 14 residues in the CDR3.

The V gene is TRBV7-6, the J gene TRBJ2-2, with D possibly being TRBD1 or TRBD2 (6 bases each). Germline V CDR1 and CDR2: SGHVS, FNYEAQ. The length of the CDR3 is 15 residues. Trimming stripped 4 bases from V and 3 bases from J, with 12 bases between. The chain's CDR3 is CASSSLGGDTGELFF. The CDR3 nucleotides read TGTGCCAGCAGCTCCCTGGGGGGCGACACCGGGGAGCTGTTTTTT.

The chain couples TRBV6-5 to TRBJ2-1; perhaps D is TRBD1 or TRBD2 (6 bases each). CDR1 is MNHEY, CDR2 SVGAGI, per germline. CDR3 length: 15 amino acids. Trimming removed 2 bases from V and 4 bases from J, with 12 bases in between. The chain's CDR3 is CASSYEGGAYNEQFF. CDR3 coding DNA: TGTGCCAGCAGTTACGAGGGGGGTGCTTACAATGAGCAGTTCTTC.

The V call is TRBV7-9, the J call TRBJ2-7, with 7 positions matching TRBD1. V lost 4 bases and J lost 1; bases outside the gene matches: 4. This CDR3 comprises 14 residues. CDR1 and CDR2 from the germline V gene are SEHNR and FQNEAQ (reference sequence). CDR3: CASSSGQLSYEQYF. As DNA, the CDR3 is TGTGCCAGCAGCTCGGGACAGCTTTCCTACGAGCAGTACTTC. Full variable domain (remainder filled in from reference TRBV7-9 and TRBJ2-7): DTGVSQNPRHKITKRGQNVTFRCDPISEHNRLYWYRQTLGQGPEFLTYFQNEAQLEKSRLLSDRFSAERPKGSFSTLEIQRTEQGDSAMYLCASSSGQLSYEQYFGPGTRLTVT.

The chain links TRBV11-3 to TRBJ2-2; D possibly corresponds to TRBD2 (5 bases). The V end lost 3 bases, the J end lost 0 bases, and 23 bases lay between the germline ends. The CDR3 loop spans 20 amino acids. CDR1 is SGHNT, CDR2 YENEEA, per germline. Written as DNA, the CDR3 is TGTGCCAGCAGCTTGGATGGTTCGGGATACTACTCTCCGAACACCGGGGAGCTGTTTTTT. This sequence encodes CASSLDGSGYYSPNTGELFF.

The chain has TRBV28 and TRBJ1-6, with a possible D match to TRBD1 (6 bases). This CDR3 has 16 residues. Germline V gene data show CDR1 as MDHEN and CDR2 as SYDVKM. V lost 6 bases and J lost 10, with 22 bases in between. The CDR3, as DNA: TGTGCCAGCAGGGCGACAAAACAGGGATCGCGGTCACCCCTCCACTTT. Amino acid sequence: CASRATKQGSRSPLHF.